The clone carrying this TCR beta chain was counted many times. Its antigen remains unknown. This sample stems from a study of T cells after yellow fever vaccination. Findings and limits, study-wide: The study re-detected most primary-vaccination clones after the booster (roughly 95% CD4, 80% to 90% CD8).

CDR3 length: 15 amino acids. V was trimmed by 0 bases and J by 1 base, leaving 8 bases between them. From germline, CDR1 is MGHRA and CDR2 YSYEKL. The authors made TCR cDNA by 5'RACE template switching, adding a universal primer site and UMIs. TCRdb independently ran MiXCR on the 5' RACE reads; one entry per CDR3 protein. The table records some 240,000 distinct CDR3 sequences, about 3.9% of them present only once. The chain recombines TRBV4-1 with TRBJ2-3; D remains unclear. The material sequenced was PBMCs, taken 15 days after the yellow fever booster vaccination. This clonotype originated in a young man who received the YFV17D yellow fever vaccine. CDR3 DNA: TGCGCCAGCAGCCAAGAGGGGATGCGCACAGATACGCAGTATTTT. It encodes CASSQEGMRTDTQYF.